The 30 T cell receptor beta chains given below trace back to one sample, sequenced in a study of blood T cell repertoires in COVID-19. Here immunoSEQ multiplex PCR was the method, and the copy in TCRdb shows in-frame clones only, minus some. The top ten clones hold 3.2% of a sample with about 490,000 clones, approximately 83% of them seen once. Sequencing used peripheral blood. The receptor source for this set is a human donor in a cohort sampled during active COVID-19.

This sequence joins TRBV9 and TRBJ1-6; the D is unclear. This CDR3 is built from 15 residues. V was shortened by 2 bases and J by 8 bases, with 14 bases between the two germline ends. The germline gives CDR1 SGDLS, CDR2 YYNGEE. The CDR3 sequence is CASSVIPGTDSPLHF. CDR3 nucleotide sequence: TGTGCCAGCAGCGTGATTCCGGGAACGGATTCACCCCTCCACTTT.

V usage is TRBV10-3 and J usage is TRBJ1-1, with 7 nucleotides matching TRBD1. CDR3 length: 16 residues. Unmatched junction bases numbered 13, after V lost 6 bases and J lost 3 bases. In germline, CDR1 is ENHRY, CDR2 SYGVKD. CDR3 DNA: TGTGCCATCAGCCCGGACAGGCTAGGGTGGGACACTGAAGCTTTCTTT. Protein: CAISPDRLGWDTEAFF.

This chain connects TRBV7-3 to TRBJ2-1; 8 nucleotides match TRBD2. With 2 bases clipped from V and 6 bases from J, the junction kept 9 bases outside the gene matches. The CDR3 runs 16 residues. Germline V gene data show CDR1 as SGHTA and CDR2 as FQGTGA. The CDR3: CASSLSGGRNGNEQFF. The CDR3 DNA follows: TGTGCCAGCAGCTTATCTGGCGGGAGGAATGGCAATGAGCAGTTCTTC.

The CDR3 here is CASSLVGREKLFF. The CDR3 coding sequence is TGTGCCAGCAGCTTAGTCGGTCGTGAAAAACTGTTTTTT. The chain is built from TRBV7-2 and TRBJ1-4; D ambiguous. Trimming removed 1 base at V and 7 bases at J, with 7 bases between. The CDR3 contains 13 residues. From germline, CDR1 is SGHTA and CDR2 FQGNSA.

The chain joins TRBV6-4 to TRBJ2-2; D might be TRBD2 (5 bases). The CDR3 is 15 residues long. Between the trimmed V and J ends, which lost 4 bases and 4 bases, there was a span of 13 bases. Per the germline V gene, CDR1 is MRHNA and CDR2 is SNTAGT. CDR3 bases: TGTGCCAGCAGTGGGAACTCGGCGGGCACCGGGGAGCTGTTTTTT. Its protein product is CASSGNSAGTGELFF.

The DNA for the CDR3 is TGTGCCAGCAGCCAAGCGGGACAGGCCCTCTCCTACGAGCAGTACTTC. It yields the protein CASSQAGQALSYEQYF. This rearrangement joins TRBV3-1 (or the pseudogene TRBV3-2) to TRBJ2-7, with 8 bases matching TRBD1. After removal of 1 base from V and 0 bases from J, the junction contained 5 bases not matched to a gene. Germline V gene sequence: CDR1 LGHDT, CDR2 YNNKEL (reference sequence). The CDR3 is 16 residues long.

About this clone: One end of the junction does not line up with germline, which may come from a read error. J is TRBJ2-2 and V is TRBV7-7; 7 bases fit TRBD2. Per germline, CDR1 SSHAT and CDR2 FNYEAQ (reference sequence). The length of the CDR3 is 14 residues. CDR3 nucleotide sequence: TGTGCTAGCAGTGCTAGCGGTAACACCGGGGAGCTGTTTTTT. This sequence encodes CASSASGNTGELFF.

The chain is built from TRBV18 and TRBJ2-7; 7 nucleotides agree with TRBD1. After removal of 3 bases from V and 5 bases from J, the junction contained 1 base not matched to a gene. Germline lookup yields CDR1 KGHSH and CDR2 LQKENI. The CDR3 loop spans 12 amino acids. CDR3 in amino acids: CASSPQGDEQYF. The CDR3 bases are TGTGCCAGCTCACCTCAGGGGGACGAGCAGTACTTC.

The chain joins TRBV29-1 to TRBJ2-3; 7 bases fit TRBD1. CDR3 size: 13 residues. The J segment lost 4 bases and the V segment lost 7 bases, leaving 8 bases of the junction unmatched. Germline assignment: CDR1 SQVTM and CDR2 ANQGSEA. DNA for the CDR3: TGCAGCGCCAGGGGGACGGGTGCAGATACGCAGTATTTT. This sequence encodes CSARGTGADTQYF.

The genes are TRBV5-1 and TRBJ2-7; possible D gene TRBD2, 6 bases. The V end lost 1 base, the J end lost 6 bases, and 20 bases lay between the germline ends. The CDR3 length is 16 residues. The germline V gene has CDR1 SGHRS and CDR2 YFSETQ. The CDR3, as DNA: TGCGCCAGCAGCTTGCTCCGGGAGCCCCGGATGTGCGAGCAGTACTTC. Protein: CASSLLREPRMCEQYF.

This clone appeared once. The chain recombines TRBV4-3 with TRBJ2-3; TRBD2 matches 10 bases. V lost 0 bases and J lost 0; bases outside the gene matches: 3. CDR1 LGHNA and CDR2 YSLEER come from the germline V gene. This CDR3 has 17 amino acids. The CDR3 loop is CASSQDLLAGSTDTQYF. The CDR3 nucleotides read TGCGCCAGCAGCCAAGATCTACTAGCGGGAAGCACAGATACGCAGTATTTT.

The rearrangement uses TRBV4-1 and TRBJ2-5, with TRBD1 matching 7 bases. The germline V gene has CDR1 MGHRA and CDR2 YSYEKL. The CDR3 covers 17 residues. Unmatched junction bases numbered 12, after V lost 3 bases and J lost 2 bases. The CDR3 nucleotides are TGCGCCAGCAGCCATATTGGCCGGGACAGAGTACAAGAGACCCAGTACTTC. It yields the protein CASSHIGRDRVQETQYF.

CDR3 loop: CASSLGLRGPTETQYF. The CDR3 DNA follows: TGTGCCAGCAGCTTAGGTTTGCGGGGCCCTACCGAGACCCAGTACTTC. The J gene is TRBJ2-5, the V gene TRBV7-2; a possible D gene is TRBD2 (6 bases). This CDR3 contains 16 residues. Trimming took off 1 base at V and 5 bases at J, with 17 bases between the two ends. The V gene's germline CDR1 is SGHTA and CDR2 FQGNSA.

The chain combines TRBV18 with TRBJ1-6; 8 bases align to TRBD1. Germline values: CDR1 KGHSH, CDR2 LQKENI. The trim removed 7 bases at V and 7 bases at J, leaving 9 bases unmatched. The CDR3 extends over 15 amino acids. CDR3 loop: CASFSQGQANSPLHF. In DNA form, the CDR3 reads TGTGCCAGCTTCTCCCAGGGACAGGCAAATTCACCCCTCCACTTT.

A word on this clone: This likely comes from a read error, as the CDR3 has no conserved phenylalanine or tryptophan at its end. The rearrangement links TRBV2 to TRBJ1-1; unclear D gene. Looked up from germline, CDR1 is SNHLY and CDR2 is FYNNEI. Trimming pared 4 bases from V and 6 bases from J, leaving 18 bases between. The CDR3 covers 15 residues. The CDR3 is CASSGLPALRAEAFL. The CDR3 DNA reads as TGTGCCAGCAGTGGTTTACCGGCCCTGAGGGCTGAAGCTTTCCTT.

The V call is TRBV2, the J call TRBJ1-3; 7 bases match TRBD1. CDR3 size: 17 residues. CDR1 SNHLY and CDR2 FYNNEI come from the germline V gene. V gave up 3 bases and J gave up 0 bases; unmatched junction bases: 8. The CDR3 DNA reads TGTGCCAGCAGTGAGGGACAGACCATTTCCTCTGGAAACACCATATATTTT. Encoded protein: CASSEGQTISSGNTIYF.

J is TRBJ2-7 and V is TRBV6-6; 7 nucleotides align to TRBD2. V lost 10 bases to trimming and J lost 0 bases; unmatched junction nucleotides: 6. The CDR3 loop spans 13 amino acids. The germline V gene encodes CDR1 MNHNY and CDR2 SVGAGI (reference sequence). The CDR3 loop is CATRTGGSYEQYF. CDR3 in DNA: TGTGCCACCCGGACGGGGGGCTCCTACGAGCAGTACTTC.

The gene calls are TRBV5-1 and TRBJ2-5; 10 bases are a match to TRBD2. Germline CDR1 SGHRS, CDR2 YFSETQ. The J segment lost 5 bases and the V segment lost 2 bases, leaving 9 bases of the junction unmatched. This CDR3 is 16 amino acids long. CDR3 DNA: TGCGCCAGCAGCTTACGGCTAGCGGGAGCCGGGGAGACCCAGTACTTC. It yields the protein CASSLRLAGAGETQYF.

This clone was recorded once. J is TRBJ1-2 and V is TRBV30; no reliable D call. The CDR3 contains 12 residues. Trimming took 5 bases from V and 8 from J, leaving 15 bases between them. Looked up from germline, CDR1 is GTSNPN and CDR2 is SVGIG (reference sequence). CDR3 region: CAWEEGLGGYTF. The CDR3 DNA sequence: TGTGCCTGGGAAGAGGGTTTAGGCGGCTACACCTTC.

J is TRBJ2-1 and V is TRBV5-1; 10 bases are shared with TRBD1. J gave up 6 bases and V 7 bases, and 4 bases lay outside the gene matches. In germline, CDR1 is SGHRS, CDR2 YFSETQ. The CDR3 consists of 13 residues. CDR3 protein: CASDRGLGNEQFF. CDR3 in DNA: TGCGCCAGCGACAGGGGGCTGGGCAATGAGCAGTTCTTC.

CDR3 in amino acids: CASITGGSDYGYTF. The CDR3 nucleotides are TGTGCCAGCATTACCGGGGGGTCAGACTATGGCTACACCTTC. V is TRBV6-6 and J is TRBJ1-2; D possibly corresponds to TRBD1 (5 bases). The V end was cut by 7 bases, the J end by 3 bases, with 15 bases between. Germline V gene lookup returns CDR1 MNHNY and CDR2 SVGAGI (reference sequence). This CDR3 region has 14 residues.

The V and J genes are TRBV28 and TRBJ1-2; no definite D call. The CDR3 is made up of 17 amino acids. The germline gives CDR1 MDHEN, CDR2 SYDVKM. V was trimmed by 6 bases and J by 4 bases, leaving 24 bases between them. The CDR3 region is CASSGEANLRRSYGYTF. In DNA, the CDR3 is TGTGCCAGCAGCGGAGAAGCGAACCTTCGCCGGAGCTATGGCTACACCTTC.

The rearrangement uses TRBV28 and TRBJ2-2; no clear D gene. The CDR3 sequence is 13 residues long. The V gene lost 7 bases and the J gene lost 6 bases, with 12 bases spanning the gap. The germline gives CDR1 MDHEN, CDR2 SYDVKM. The CDR3 coding sequence is TGTGCCAGCAACCTGCGCGGCCCCGGGGAGCTGTTTTTT. Encoded protein: CASNLRGPGELFF. Drawing the rest from reference TRBV28 and TRBJ2-2, the complete variable domain is DVKVTQSSRYLVKRTGEKVFLECVQDMDHENMFWYRQDPGLGLRLIYFSYDVKMKEKGDIPEGYSVSREKKERFSLILESASTNQTSMYLCASNLRGPGELFFGEGSRLTVL.

In its sample, this clone was seen once. V is TRBV5-6 and J is TRBJ2-3; the match to TRBD2 covers 8 bases. Germline loops: CDR1 SGHDT, CDR2 YYEEEE. V dropped 2 bases and J dropped 6; count of bases not matched to a gene: 11. CDR3 length: 16 residues. The CDR3 is CASSFLGSGISDTQYF. DNA of the CDR3: TGTGCCAGCAGCTTCTTGGGTAGCGGGATTTCTGATACGCAGTATTTT. The whole variable domain, remainder taken from reference TRBV5-6 and TRBJ2-3, is DAGVTQSPTHLIKTRGQQVTLRCSPKSGHDTVSWYQQALGQGPQFIFQYYEEEERQRGNFPDRFSGHQFPNYSSELNVNALLLGDSALYLCASSFLGSGISDTQYFGPGTRLTVL.

The chain carries TRBV29-1 and TRBJ2-2; perhaps TRBD2 as D (6 bases). Looked up from germline, CDR1 is SQVTM and CDR2 is ANQGSEA. CDR3 length equals 15 residues. The V gene lost 7 bases and the J gene lost 0 bases, with 15 bases spanning the gap. The CDR3 here is CSAIRGLANTGELFF. The DNA for the CDR3 is TGCAGCGCCATCCGGGGACTCGCGAACACCGGGGAGCTGTTTTTT.

V gene TRBV19 combines with J gene TRBJ2-2, with 13 bases that match TRBD2. Germline V lookup: CDR1 LNHDA, CDR2 SQIVND (reference sequence). The CDR3 sequence is 17 residues long. V was clipped by 3 bases and J by 7 bases; unmatched bases: 8. CDR3 sequence: CASSMTSGRLRYGELFF. In DNA form, the CDR3 reads TGTGCCAGTAGTATGACTAGCGGGAGGCTCCGATACGGGGAGCTGTTTTTT.

V usage is TRBV6-5 and J usage is TRBJ1-2, with 10 bases aligning to TRBD1. Germline V gene sequence: CDR1 MNHEY, CDR2 SVGAGI. Losses at the gene ends were 6 bases for V and 7 bases for J; bases not matched to a gene: 5. The CDR3 sequence is 13 residues long. The CDR3 nucleotides read TGTGCCAGCAGGGGGACAGGGGAGGGTGGCTACACCTTC. Amino acid sequence: CASRGTGEGGYTF.

The chain links TRBV19 to TRBJ1-6; D is undetermined. The V end lost 1 base, the J end lost 7 bases, and 8 bases lay between the germline ends. CDR1 is LNHDA, CDR2 SQIVND, per germline (reference sequence). The CDR3 is 14 amino acids. CDR3 region: CASSIAPENSPLHF. The CDR3, as DNA: TGTGCCAGTAGTATAGCCCCTGAGAATTCACCCCTCCACTTT.

This chain connects TRBV18 to TRBJ2-5, with TRBD1 matching 7 bases. From germline, CDR1 is KGHSH and CDR2 LQKENI. Losses at the gene ends were 2 bases for V and 5 bases for J; bases not matched to a gene: 8. The length of the CDR3 is 15 residues. This chain's CDR3 is CASSPEGGVQETQYF. The DNA of the CDR3 is TGTGCCAGCTCACCAGAAGGGGGCGTTCAGGAGACCCAGTACTTC.

A word on this clone: Germline is not matched at one junction end, which may reflect a read error. This sequence joins TRBV7-7 and TRBJ2-3; possibly TRBD2 for D (5 bases). The CDR3 consists of 14 residues. CDR1 and CDR2 (germline): SSHAT, FNYEAQ (reference sequence). DNA for the CDR3: TGTGCTAGCAGCTTAGGGCATAGCGCAGATACGCAGTATTTT. It specifies CASSLGHSADTQYF.